This T cell receptor beta chain was captured in a study of cytomegalovirus exposure and HLA in healthy donors. Study-level findings and limits: Accurate HLA-A and HLA-B prediction from TCR beta sequences was reported for most subjects. Some segments of the V type, notably TRBV6-2 and TRBV6-3, were excluded as indistinguishable. Association with HLA alleles at 0.05 false discovery rate was found for 16,951 TCR beta sequences in a later analysis. Later analysis revealed greater clonal expansion in HLA-associated TCR beta chains than in equally common others.

Both 60 Vbeta primers and 13 Jbeta primers went into the PCR. Assay: immunoSEQ multiplex PCR; the TCRdb copy retains only in-frame clones and omits some. The sample consists of tens of thousands of clones, around 62% of them appearing once. With regard to this clone: The antigen remains undetermined.

The CDR3 has 14 amino acids. With 7 bases removed from V and 4 bases from J, the gap between germline ends came to 16 bases. Germline V gives CDR1 MNHEY, CDR2 SMNVEV (reference sequence). The TCR sequence derives from a woman aged 25 to 39 in good health and CMV-seropositive. The V gene is TRBV27, the J gene TRBJ1-2, with a weak D call TRBD1 (5 bases). Source material: PBMCs. CDR3 in DNA: TGTGCCAGCAAAGGTGGGGGGTCTATCTATGGCTACACCTTC. Residues: CASKGGGSIYGYTF.